The 8 T cell receptor beta chains below come from one sample, sequenced in a study of blood T cell repertoires in COVID-19. Repertoires were generated with immunoSEQ multiplex PCR, while TCRdb's copy carries only in-frame clones and drops some. The repertoire consists of roughly 500,000 clones, with about nine tenths occurring once and the leading ten covering just over 8%. Input material: PBMCs or T cells enriched from blood (not recorded which). Source of these receptors: an older woman who had recovered from COVID-19.

This chain links TRBV15 with TRBJ1-2; no definite D call. The length of the CDR3 is 15 residues. V was cut by 0 bases and J by 3 bases, with 11 bases left in between. Germline assignment: CDR1 LNHNV and CDR2 YYDKDF (reference sequence). In nucleotides, the CDR3 is TGTGCCACCAGCAGAGATCGCAGGTTGGACTATGGCTACACCTTC. Translating gives CATSRDRRLDYGYTF.

The rearrangement uses TRBV10-1 and TRBJ1-2, with TRBD1 as a possible D gene (6 bases). Per germline, CDR1 WNHNN and CDR2 SYGVQD (reference sequence). The V end was cut by 5 bases, the J end by 4 bases, with 20 bases between. This CDR3 has 16 residues. The CDR3 DNA sequence: TGCGCCAGCAGTTTACAGGGTGTGTTCCGAATCTATGGCTACACCTTC. This translates into CASSLQGVFRIYGYTF.

The CDR3 sequence is CASTREGRETYGYTF. The CDR3 DNA reads TGTGCCAGCACCAGAGAGGGGAGGGAGACCTATGGCTACACCTTC. The chain couples TRBV9 to TRBJ1-2; the D gene is possibly TRBD1 (5 bases). V lost 6 bases and J 4 bases, leaving 19 bases between the germline ends. The CDR3 is made up of 15 amino acids. CDR1 and CDR2 (germline): SGDLS, YYNGEE.

This clone occurred once. V and J are TRBV18 and TRBJ2-7, with D possibly being TRBD1 (6 bases). The V gene's germline CDR1 is KGHSH and CDR2 LQKENI. This CDR3 spans 15 amino acids. V gave up 3 bases and J gave up 5 bases, with 17 bases separating them. CDR3 loop: CASSPITGKMNEQYF. The DNA of the CDR3 is TGTGCCAGCTCACCGATCACAGGGAAGATGAACGAGCAGTACTTC.

The chain links TRBV7-2 to TRBJ2-5; 14 nucleotides align to TRBD2. CDR3 length: 16 residues. The ends lost 1 base at V and 5 bases at J; junction bases unmatched: 3. The germline V gene encodes CDR1 SGHTA and CDR2 FQGNSA. The CDR3 loop is CASSLEGTSGGETQYF. The CDR3 DNA reads TGTGCCAGCAGCTTAGAGGGGACTAGCGGGGGTGAGACCCAGTACTTC.

A word on this clone: The sample holds other DNA sequences that translate to the same CDR3. The chain is built from TRBV7-2 and TRBJ1-5; the match to TRBD1 covers 10 bases. V was pared by 5 bases and J by 7 bases, with 5 bases of the junction left unmatched. The germline V gene has CDR1 SGHTA and CDR2 FQGNSA. The CDR3 length is 14 residues. The CDR3 spells CASSDRDRGQPQHF. For the CDR3, the DNA is TGTGCCAGCAGCGACCGGGACAGGGGACAGCCCCAGCATTTT.

The chain joins TRBV5-6 to TRBJ2-6, with D possibly being TRBD2 (6 bases). The V and J ends lost 4 bases and 4 bases respectively, with 12 bases between them. This CDR3 has 15 residues. CDR1 and CDR2 from the germline V gene are SGHDT and YYEEEE. The CDR3 DNA follows: TGTGCCAGCAGCCCTGGGACTTTGGGGGCCAACGTCCTGACTTTC. This translates into CASSPGTLGANVLTF.

V usage is TRBV5-1 and J usage is TRBJ2-5, with D unresolved. The CDR3 totals 15 residues. Germline V gives CDR1 SGHRS, CDR2 YFSETQ. V lost 0 bases and J 3 bases, leaving 12 bases between the germline ends. CDR3 coding DNA: TGCGCCAGCAGCTTGGTTGGAGCTCCAAAAGAGACCCAGTACTTC. Encoded protein: CASSLVGAPKETQYF.